These 20 T cell receptor beta chains originate from one sample sequenced in a study of graft-versus-host responses after intestinal transplantation. For these TCRs, the target antigens are not known. Sequenced by immunoSEQ multiplex PCR; TCRdb stores in-frame clones only, minus some. The profile shows fewer than 85,000 clones, around 96% of them singletons. Sequencing used unstimulated CD8+ T cells sorted from spleen or lymph node cells, obtained before intestinal transplant. The receptors stem from a human donor who received an intestinal transplant.

The chain uses TRBV10-3 and TRBJ2-1, with TRBD2 matching over 13 bases. The CDR3 spans 14 residues. Trimming cost V 10 bases and J 8 bases; bases outside gene matches: 8. Germline CDR1 and CDR2: ENHRY and SYGVKD. CDR3 DNA sequence: TGTGCCACTTGGACTAGCGGGAGCTTAGATGAGCAGTTCTTC. It is translated as CATWTSGSLDEQFF.

The V call is TRBV11-1, the J call TRBJ2-7, with D possibly TRBD2 on 6 matching bases. Germline V gene data show CDR1 as SGHAT and CDR2 as FQDESV (reference sequence). The CDR3 extends over 15 amino acids. The V gene lost 2 bases and the J gene lost 3 bases, with 14 bases spanning the gap. In DNA form, the CDR3 reads TGTGCCAGCAGCTTATCCCCCGCCGGGAGCTACGAGCAGTACTTC. This codes for CASSLSPAGSYEQYF.

The V and J genes are TRBV7-9 and TRBJ1-5; D unclear. The V end lost 5 bases, the J end lost 0 bases, and 11 bases lay between the germline ends. Germline V gives CDR1 SEHNR, CDR2 FQNEAQ (reference sequence). CDR3 size: 15 residues. The CDR3 is CASSEGPHSNQPQHF. CDR3 nucleotides: TGTGCCAGCAGCGAGGGCCCTCATAGCAATCAGCCCCAGCATTTT.

The table lists this clone with a count of one. This sequence joins TRBV19 and TRBJ2-6; D uncertain. The CDR3 is made up of 15 amino acids. V was trimmed by 5 bases and J by 0 bases, leaving 8 bases between them. Germline assignment: CDR1 LNHDA and CDR2 SQIVND (reference sequence). The CDR3 is CASSSPRSGANVLTF. CDR3 sequence (DNA): TGTGCCAGTAGTTCCCCCCGCTCTGGGGCCAACGTCCTGACTTTC.

CDR3 nucleotide sequence: TGTGCCAGCAGTTTAGTAGGGGGAAGGTACGAGCAGTACTTC. Protein product: CASSLVGGRYEQYF. The J gene is TRBJ2-7, the V gene TRBV28, with a possible D match to TRBD1 (6 bases). Deletions cut 2 bases from V and 4 bases from J, with 12 bases between. Germline V gene data show CDR1 as MDHEN and CDR2 as SYDVKM. The CDR3 totals 14 residues. The entire variable domain, with the rest obtained from reference TRBV28 and TRBJ2-7, is as follows: DVKVTQSSRYLVKRTGEKVFLECVQDMDHENMFWYRQDPGLGLRLIYFSYDVKMKEKGDIPEGYSVSREKKERFSLILESASTNQTSMYLCASSLVGGRYEQYFGPGTRLTVT.

This clone appeared a single time. The junction departs from germline at one end; a sequencing error may be responsible. This chain uses TRBV28 with TRBJ2-1; D gene unclear. The CDR3 totals 14 residues. The germline V gene encodes CDR1 MDHEN and CDR2 SYDVKM. For the CDR3, the DNA is TGTGCCTGCAGTTTACTGGCCGGCTACAATGAGCAGTTCTTC. Translating gives CACSLLAGYNEQFF.

V gene TRBV5-1 combines with J gene TRBJ1-1, with TRBD1 matching over 7 bases. The CDR3 contains 14 residues. The trim removed 4 bases at V and 4 bases at J, leaving 7 bases unmatched. Germline-derived CDR1 and CDR2 are SGHRS and YFSETQ. The chain's CDR3 is CASSARQGGTEAFF. The CDR3 nucleotides are TGCGCCAGCAGCGCCCGACAGGGCGGCACTGAAGCTTTCTTT. The full variable domain, in which reference TRBV5-1 and TRBJ1-1 provide the parts outside the CDR3, is KAGVTQTPRYLIKTRGQQVTLSCSPISGHRSVSWYQQTPGQGLQFLFEYFSETQRNKGNFPGRFSGRQFSNSRSEMNVSTLELGDSALYLCASSARQGGTEAFFGQGTRLTVV.

This clone was detected only once. This rearrangement joins TRBV27 to TRBJ1-2; 12 positions match TRBD1. This CDR3 comprises 14 residues. The germline gives CDR1 MNHEY, CDR2 SMNVEV (reference sequence). With V trimmed by 6 bases and J by 6 bases, 5 bases remained unmatched. The chain's CDR3 is CASSPGTGGDGYTF. In nucleotides, the CDR3 is TGTGCCAGCAGCCCCGGGACAGGGGGCGATGGCTACACCTTC.

The chain has TRBV19 and TRBJ2-1; 8 bases agree with TRBD2. With V trimmed by 4 bases and J by 4 bases, 12 bases remained unmatched. Per germline, CDR1 LNHDA and CDR2 SQIVND (reference sequence). The CDR3 extends over 17 amino acids. This CDR3 reads CASSTPWAGREYNEQFF. In DNA, the CDR3 is TGTGCCAGTAGTACCCCTTGGGCCGGGAGGGAGTACAATGAGCAGTTCTTC.

The rearrangement links TRBV9 to TRBJ2-7; no reliable D call. The CDR3 contains 16 residues. Deletions cut 0 bases from V and 2 bases from J, with 15 bases between. Per germline, CDR1 SGDLS and CDR2 YYNGEE. DNA for the CDR3: TGTGCCAGCAGCGTAGAGATGGGTGACGGAGCCTACGAGCAGTACTTC. As protein: CASSVEMGDGAYEQYF.

The chain uses TRBV4-1 and TRBJ2-1; unclear D gene. Germline assignment: CDR1 MGHRA and CDR2 YSYEKL. V was cut by 0 bases and J by 2 bases, with 11 bases left in between. The CDR3 contains 16 residues. The CDR3: CASSQDRFDAYNEQFF. CDR3 nucleotide sequence: TGCGCCAGCAGCCAAGACCGATTCGACGCCTACAATGAGCAGTTCTTC.

The chain joins TRBV7-2 to TRBJ2-7; D is undetermined. CDR1 is SGHTA, CDR2 FQGNSA, per germline. V lost 5 bases, J lost 4 bases, and 9 bases lay in between. This CDR3 has 12 amino acids. In DNA, the CDR3 is TGTGCCAGCAGCCACAAGGTATACGAGCAGTACTTC. This translates into CASSHKVYEQYF.

As for this clone: Germline is not matched at one junction end, which may reflect a read error. CDR3 nucleotide sequence: TGTGCCAGCAGCCTAGGGGACAACACTGAAGCTTTCTTT. It yields the protein CASSLGDNTEAFF. The chain recombines TRBV4-1 with TRBJ1-1, with a tentative D call TRBD1 (5 bases). CDR3 length: 13 residues. Per the germline V gene, CDR1 is MGHRA and CDR2 is YSYEKL.

The rearrangement joins TRBV27 to TRBJ2-1, with D tentatively TRBD1 or TRBD2 (5 bases each). V dropped 3 bases and J dropped 4 bases, with 19 bases sitting between them. Germline CDR1 reads MNHEY; CDR2 reads SMNVEV (reference sequence). The CDR3 is 17 amino acids. The DNA for the CDR3 is TGTGCCAGCAGTTTGGGGACCGGACCCCCTCTGTACAATGAGCAGTTCTTC. Protein: CASSLGTGPPLYNEQFF.

This rearrangement joins TRBV4-1 to TRBJ1-5; D remains unclear. Trimming took off 0 bases at V and 0 bases at J, with 9 bases between the two ends. The CDR3 has 16 amino acids. The germline V gene encodes CDR1 MGHRA and CDR2 YSYEKL. The CDR3 reads CASSQDPGSSNQPQHF. For the CDR3, the DNA is TGCGCCAGCAGCCAAGATCCGGGGAGTAGCAATCAGCCCCAGCATTTT.

V and J are TRBV19 and TRBJ1-4; D is unclear. Germline CDR1 reads LNHDA; CDR2 reads SQIVND (reference sequence). The CDR3 has 14 residues. Trimming removed 5 bases from V and 2 bases from J, with 9 bases in between. The DNA for the CDR3 is TGTGCCAGTAGTCTTAGGTGGACTAATGAAAAACTGTTTTTT. Its protein is CASSLRWTNEKLFF.

This clone was found once. V and J are TRBV10-2 and TRBJ2-2; weak D call: TRBD1 (6 bases). The CDR3 is 12 amino acids. CDR1 and CDR2 from the germline V gene are WSHSY and SAAADI. The V end lost 6 bases, the J end lost 6 bases, and 8 bases lay between the germline ends. The chain's CDR3 is CASSTGSGELFF. CDR3 coding DNA: TGCGCCAGCAGCACAGGGTCCGGGGAGCTGTTTTTT.

The rearrangement joins TRBV10-3 to TRBJ2-7; D remains ambiguous. CDR1 is ENHRY and CDR2 is SYGVKD in the germline V gene. CDR3 size: 17 residues. The V and J ends lost 4 bases and 0 bases respectively, with 19 bases between them. The CDR3 sequence is CAISGSPTTTSSYEQYF. CDR3 in DNA: TGTGCCATCAGTGGGTCGCCTACTACAACCAGCTCCTACGAGCAGTACTTC.

The gene calls are TRBV19 and TRBJ2-3; TRBD2 agrees at 9 bases. The V gene end was trimmed by 4 bases and the J gene end by 3 bases; junction bases not matched to a gene: 5. The germline V gene has CDR1 LNHDA and CDR2 SQIVND (reference sequence). The CDR3 is 15 residues long. CDR3 nucleotide sequence: TGTGCCAGTAGTACGCGGGAGGGCCGGACAGATACGCAGTATTTT. It specifies CASSTREGRTDTQYF.

The rearrangement links TRBV4-1 to TRBJ2-7; D is unresolved. Trimming left V 0 bases short and J 3 bases short, with 9 bases between. The germline gives CDR1 MGHRA, CDR2 YSYEKL. The CDR3 covers 14 residues. The CDR3 spells CASSQEYTLYEQYF. The CDR3 DNA reads TGCGCCAGCAGCCAAGAATACACCCTCTACGAGCAGTACTTC.